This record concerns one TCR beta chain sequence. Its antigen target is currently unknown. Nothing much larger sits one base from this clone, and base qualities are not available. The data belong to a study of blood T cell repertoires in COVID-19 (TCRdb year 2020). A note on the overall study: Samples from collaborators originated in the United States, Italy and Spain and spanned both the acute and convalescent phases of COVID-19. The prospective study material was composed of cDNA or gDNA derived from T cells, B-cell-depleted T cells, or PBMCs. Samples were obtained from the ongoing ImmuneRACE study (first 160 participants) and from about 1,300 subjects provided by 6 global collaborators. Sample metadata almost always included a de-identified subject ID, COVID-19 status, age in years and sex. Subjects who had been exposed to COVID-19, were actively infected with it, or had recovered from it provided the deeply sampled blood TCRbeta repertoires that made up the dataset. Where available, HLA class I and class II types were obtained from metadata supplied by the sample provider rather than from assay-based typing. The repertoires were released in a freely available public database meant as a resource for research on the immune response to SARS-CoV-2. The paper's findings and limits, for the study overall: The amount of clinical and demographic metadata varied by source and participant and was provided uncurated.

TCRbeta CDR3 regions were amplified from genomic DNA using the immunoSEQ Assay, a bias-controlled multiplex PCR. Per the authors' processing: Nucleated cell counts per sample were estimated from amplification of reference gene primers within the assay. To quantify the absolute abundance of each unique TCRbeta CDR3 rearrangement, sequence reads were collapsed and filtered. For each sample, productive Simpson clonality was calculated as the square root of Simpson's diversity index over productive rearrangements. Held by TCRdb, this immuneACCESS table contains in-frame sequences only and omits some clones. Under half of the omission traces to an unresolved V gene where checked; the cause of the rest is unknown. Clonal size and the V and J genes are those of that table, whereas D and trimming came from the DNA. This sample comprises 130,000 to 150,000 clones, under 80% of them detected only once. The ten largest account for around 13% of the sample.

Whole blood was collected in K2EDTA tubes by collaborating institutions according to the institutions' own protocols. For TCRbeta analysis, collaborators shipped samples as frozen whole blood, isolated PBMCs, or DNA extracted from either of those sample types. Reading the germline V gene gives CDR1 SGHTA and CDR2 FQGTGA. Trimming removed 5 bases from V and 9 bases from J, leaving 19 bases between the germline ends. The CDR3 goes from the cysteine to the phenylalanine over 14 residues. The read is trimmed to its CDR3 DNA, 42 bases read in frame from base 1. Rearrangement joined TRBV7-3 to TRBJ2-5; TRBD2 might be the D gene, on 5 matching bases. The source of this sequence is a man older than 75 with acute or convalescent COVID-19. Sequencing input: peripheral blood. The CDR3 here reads CASSAGGGNFAQYF. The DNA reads TGTGCCAGCAGCGCCGGAGGAGGCAATTTCGCCCAGTACTTC.